A single sample gave rise to the 8 T cell receptor beta chains below, sequenced in a study of control samples from healthy donors and cancer patients. Sequencing was performed with immunoSEQ multiplex PCR; in TCRdb, only in-frame clones are kept and a portion is missing. The sample lists 150,000 or so clones, around nine tenths seen once, with 0.68% in the top ten. The sample was blood. The origin of the receptors is a woman in her thirties in good health.

V gene TRBV7-8 combines with J gene TRBJ2-7, with TRBD2 matching over 12 bases. V gave up 5 bases and J gave up 5 bases; unmatched junction bases: 7. The CDR3 totals 15 residues. Germline V CDR1 and CDR2: SGHVS, FQNEAQ. CDR3 nucleotides: TGTGCCAGCAGCCGAGGACTAGCGGGAAATGACGAGCAGTACTTC. Translating it yields CASSRGLAGNDEQYF.

The sample holds one count of this clone. The rearrangement uses TRBV6-5 and TRBJ2-3, with D hard to call. The CDR3 is made up of 11 amino acids. The V and J ends lost 6 bases and 0 bases respectively, with 1 base between them. Germline loops: CDR1 MNHEY, CDR2 SVGAGI. The CDR3 sequence: CASRSTDTQYF. DNA for the CDR3: TGTGCCAGCAGAAGCACAGATACGCAGTATTTT.

The gene calls are TRBV10-3 and TRBJ1-5; D ambiguous. Trimming stripped 4 bases from V and 3 bases from J, with 7 bases between. This CDR3 comprises 13 residues. Looked up from germline, CDR1 is ENHRY and CDR2 is SYGVKD. DNA of the CDR3: TGTGCCATCAGTGCAAGCCTCAATCAGCCCCAGCATTTT. It translates to CAISASLNQPQHF.

This sequence joins TRBV6-7 and TRBJ2-5; 11 bases are shared with TRBD2. TRBV6-7 is an ORF; its function is uncertain. CDR3 length: 18 residues. Germline trimming cut 0 bases from V and 4 bases from J; bases unmatched to any gene: 10. CDR3 loop: CASSYSITSGSVRETQYF. As DNA, the CDR3 is TGTGCCAGCAGTTACTCGATAACTAGCGGGAGTGTTCGAGAGACCCAGTACTTC.

The chain couples TRBV6-5 to TRBJ1-1; D might be TRBD1 (6 bases). This CDR3 comprises 13 residues. Germline lookup yields CDR1 MNHEY and CDR2 SVGAGI. The V end lost 6 bases, the J end lost 1 base, and 9 bases lay between the germline ends. The CDR3: CASSQGGNTEAFF. CDR3 DNA sequence: TGTGCCAGCAGCCAAGGGGGGAACACTGAAGCTTTCTTT.

The V gene is TRBV7-3, the J gene TRBJ2-6; tentatively, D is TRBD2 (5 bases). CDR1 is SGHTA, CDR2 FQGTGA, per germline. Trimming removed 4 bases from V and 2 bases from J, with 6 bases in between. The CDR3 is made up of 14 amino acids. The CDR3 bases are TGTGCCAGCAGCTCAGCGGCTGGGGCCAACGTCCTGACTTTC. This gives the protein CASSSAAGANVLTF. The complete variable domain, with remaining parts taken from reference TRBV7-3 and TRBJ2-6, reads GAGVSQTPSNKVTEKGKYVELRCDPISGHTALYWYRQSLGQGPEFLIYFQGTGAADDSGLPNDRFFAVRPEGSVSTLKIQRTERGDSAVYLCASSSAAGANVLTFGAGSRLTVL.

The chain has TRBV11-1 and TRBJ1-4, with a possible D match to TRBD1 (5 bases). Germline CDR1 reads SGHAT; CDR2 reads FQDESV (reference sequence). The V end lost 2 bases, the J end lost 5 bases, and 9 bases lay between the germline ends. The CDR3 extends over 14 amino acids. DNA of the CDR3: TGTGCCAGCAGCTTAACGGCAGGGAATGAAAAACTGTTTTTT. It translates to CASSLTAGNEKLFF.

This chain connects TRBV11-2 to TRBJ1-3; D gene unclear. Germline V lookup: CDR1 SGHAT, CDR2 FQNNGV. V shed 6 bases and J shed 1 base, with 13 bases lying between them. The CDR3 extends over 15 amino acids. The chain's CDR3 is CASSHLLGSGNTIYF. Written as DNA, the CDR3 is TGTGCCAGCAGTCATCTATTAGGTTCTGGAAACACCATATATTTT. Using reference TRBV11-2 and TRBJ1-3 for the parts outside the CDR3, the full variable domain is EAGVAQSPRYKIIEKRQSVAFWCNPISGHATLYWYQQILGQGPKLLIQFQNNGVVDDSQLPKDRFSAERLKGVDSTLKIQPAKLEDSAVYLCASSHLLGSGNTIYFGEGSWLTVV.